This record looks at one TCR beta chain sequence and its context. The antigen is unknown. Making the TCR beta libraries involved quantitative 5'-RACE with molecular barcodes. TCRdb re-analysed the 5' RACE reads in MiXCR, keeping a single row per CDR3 protein. The sample carries about 420,000 distinct CDR3 sequences, around 22% recorded once. This sample was included in a study of CD8 T cells in ankylosing spondylitis. The V and J ends lost 6 bases and 5 bases, in that order; junction bases with no gene match: 8. This CDR3 has 14 amino acids. Study outcomes and limitations: Characteristic of ankylosing spondylitis blood, it appeared, was a TCR beta motif comprising roughly 8 highly homologous variants. Disease-linked clones had a CD8+ phenotype and relatively low frequency in peripheral blood. There was reportedly significant enrichment of clones that were disease-linked in matched ankylosing spondylitis synovial fluid. A subset of motif variants has previously been described in the synovial fluid and blood of reactive arthritis.

The origin of this receptor is a male donor with ankylosing spondylitis. The rearrangement joins TRBV12-3 or TRBV12-4 to TRBJ2-5; 8 positions agree with TRBD1. The specimen was blood, either unsorted or a sorted T cell fraction (not recorded which). The CDR3, as DNA: TGTGCCAGCAGCCGGACAGGGACTCGGGAGACCCAGTACTTC. This translates into CASSRTGTRETQYF.